These T cell receptor beta chains were read from a single sample in a study of beta chain features in type 1 diabetes. Some clones are missing from TCRdb's copy, which holds only in-frame ones; the method was immunoSEQ multiplex PCR. In the table there are roughly 140,000 clones, 11% of which are singletons. Material for sequencing was central memory CD4+ T cells from blood. The receptors derive from a man aged 18-30 years in good health. Each CDR3 is given with its conserved first and last residue. The D gene is left open where the match is weak. Not all rows give a size; the values are once, few, many and, for expanded clones, a class.

j_call cdr3_length d_call clone_size v_call cdr3_aa cdr3_nt
TRBJ2-2 14 TRBD2 few TRBV2 CASRGLAESGELFF TGTGCCAGCAGGGGACTAGCGGAAAGCGGGGAGCTGTTTTTT
TRBJ1-6 14 . few TRBV9 CASSLPGRNSPLHF TGTGCCAGCAGTCTACCGGGCCGCAATTCACCCCTCCACTTT
TRBJ1-6 14 . . TRBV10-3 CAISDGQNNSPLHF TGTGCCATCAGTGATGGACAGAATAATTCACCCCTCCACTTT
TRBJ2-5 11 . . TRBV18 CASSPEETQYF TGTGCCAGCTCACCAGAAGAGACCCAGTACTTC
TRBJ2-3 13 . few TRBV7-9 CASRRTGENTQYF TGTGCCAGCAGAAGAACAGGAGAAAATACGCAGTATTTT
TRBJ1-6 16 . few TRBV9 CASSEERHSYNSPLHF TGTGCCAGCAGCGAAGAGAGACACTCCTATAATTCACCCCTCCACTTT
TRBJ2-5 14 . . TRBV11-2 CASSLAPDTATQYF TGTGCCAGCAGCTTAGCACCAGACACCGCGACCCAGTACTTC
TRBJ2-6 14 . few TRBV5-1 CASSFLSGANVLTF TGCGCCAGCAGCTTCCTCTCTGGGGCCAACGTCCTGACTTTC
TRBJ1-2 12 . . TRBV6-6 CASSDGSYGYTF TGTGCCAGCAGCGACGGTTCCTATGGCTACACCTTC
TRBJ2-1 14 TRBD2 . TRBV5-4 CASSLRTSEVGQFF TGTGCCAGCAGCTTGCGGACTAGCGAGGTTGGGCAGTTCTTC
TRBJ1-1 15 . . TRBV5-4 CASSLGSGKNTEAFF TGTGCCAGCAGCTTGGGATCGGGGAAGAACACTGAAGCTTTCTTT
TRBJ1-1 13 . . TRBV30 CAWSKGVRTEAFF TGTGCCTGGAGTAAGGGTGTGAGGACTGAAGCTTTCTTT
TRBJ2-1 13 . few TRBV7-2 CASSLTLSAEQFF TGTGCCAGCAGCCTCACCCTTTCTGCCGAGCAGTTCTTC
TRBJ2-1 17 TRBD1 few TRBV18 CASSPSIGTGDDNEQFF TGTGCCAGCTCACCGTCCATCGGGACAGGGGATGACAATGAGCAGTTCTTC
TRBJ1-3 16 . few TRBV25-1 CASTIKAGFSGNTIYF TGTGCCAGCACCATAAAGGCCGGGTTCTCTGGAAACACCATATATTTT
TRBJ2-4 12 . . TRBV29-1 CSVRTRPNIQYF TGCAGCGTGCGGACGCGCCCAAACATTCAGTACTTC
TRBJ1-1 13 . few TRBV4-3 CASSQGREGAAFF TGCGCCAGCAGCCAAGGCAGGGAGGGAGCAGCTTTCTTT
TRBJ2-1 18 TRBD2 . TRBV18 CASSPLLAGLSSYNEQFF TGTGCCAGCTCACCACTACTAGCGGGGTTGAGCTCCTACAATGAGCAGTTCTTC
TRBJ2-1 12 . . TRBV28 CASSLSSYEQFF TGTGCCAGCAGTTTATCGTCCTATGAGCAGTTCTTC
TRBJ1-2 11 . few TRBV30 CARMENYGYTF TGTGCCCGGATGGAGAACTATGGCTACACCTTC
TRBJ2-1 11 . . TRBV7-6 CASSSLAEQFF TGTGCCAGCAGCTCCCTCGCTGAGCAGTTCTTC
TRBJ1-2 12 . . TRBV28 CASSLTGYGYTF TGTGCCAGCAGTTTAACAGGGTATGGCTACACCTTC
TRBJ1-1 10 . once TRBV28 CASSKRRAFF TGTGCCAGCAGTAAGCGGAGAGCTTTCTTT
TRBJ2-7 12 . few TRBV7-9 CASSLVGYEQYF TGTGCCAGCAGCTTAGTGGGGTACGAGCAGTACTTC
TRBJ1-1 14 . . TRBV5-1 CASSLGQHNTEAFF TGCGCCAGCAGCTTGGGACAACATAACACTGAAGCTTTCTTT
TRBJ2-1 15 TRBD2 . TRBV5-1 CASRILAPTGNEQFF TGCGCCAGCAGAATACTAGCGCCCACGGGCAATGAGCAGTTCTTC
TRBJ2-6 16 . . TRBV18 CASSPYSISGANVLTF TGTGCCAGCTCACCGTACAGTATTTCTGGGGCCAACGTCCTGACTTTC
TRBJ2-5 13 . . TRBV7-6 CASSLGRLETQYF TGTGCCAGCAGCTTAGGCCGGTTAGAGACCCAGTACTTC
TRBJ2-7 14 TRBD1 . TRBV4-2 CASSRPGQGYEQYF TGTGCCAGCAGCCGTCCGGGACAGGGATACGAGCAGTACTTC
TRBJ2-2 12 . medium-sized TRBV28 CASSLVSRELFF TGTGCCAGCAGTTTGGTCTCGCGGGAGCTGTTTTTT
TRBJ2-3 9 . . TRBV7-4 CASTIERYF TGTGCCAGCACCATCGAGAGGTATTTT
TRBJ1-2 14 . . TRBV7-9 CASSLVLLYYGYTF TGTGCCAGCAGCTTAGTTCTACTTTACTATGGCTACACCTTC
TRBJ1-2 13 . many TRBV9 CASSVEEGVGYTF TGTGCCAGCAGCGTAGAGGAAGGGGTTGGCTACACCTTC
TRBJ2-1 14 . few TRBV7-8 CASSLGWANNEQFF TGTGCCAGCAGCTTAGGCTGGGCTAACAATGAGCAGTTCTTC
TRBJ1-5 14 . . TRBV29-1 CSVSQGYSNQPQHF TGCAGCGTATCTCAGGGATATAGCAATCAGCCCCAGCATTTT
TRBJ2-1 11 . . TRBV20-1 CSARGTSEQFF TGCAGTGCTAGGGGAACCTCGGAGCAGTTCTTC
TRBJ1-5 15 . few TRBV7-9 CASSLGWQGTQPQHF TGTGCCAGCAGCTTAGGTTGGCAGGGAACTCAGCCCCAGCATTTT
TRBJ2-7 16 . few TRBV9 CASSTQGSVWTYEQYF TGTGCCAGCAGCACACAGGGTAGCGTGTGGACCTACGAGCAGTACTTC
TRBJ2-3 11 . . TRBV28 CASKGSDTQYF TGTGCCAGTAAGGGCAGCGATACGCAGTATTTT
TRBJ1-5 15 TRBD1 . TRBV2 CASSEMGQGHQPQHF TGTGCCAGCAGTGAAATGGGACAGGGGCATCAGCCCCAGCATTTT
TRBJ2-1 12 . few TRBV12-5 CASGLGDGEQFF TGTGCTAGTGGTTTGGGGGACGGGGAGCAGTTCTTC
TRBJ1-2 13 TRBD1 few TRBV29-1 CSVETGGTYGYTF TGCAGCGTCGAGACAGGGGGTACCTATGGCTACACCTTC
TRBJ2-7 13 . . TRBV5-6 CASSLERNNEQYF TGTGCCAGCAGCTTGGAACGCAACAACGAGCAGTACTTC
TRBJ2-1 15 . . TRBV7-9 CASSWAPDRDNEQFF TGTGCCAGCAGCTGGGCTCCCGATCGGGACAATGAGCAGTTCTTC
TRBJ2-5 14 . . TRBV6-7 CASSNERVQETQYF TGTGCCAGCAGTAACGAGCGGGTCCAAGAGACCCAGTACTTC
TRBJ2-2 14 . . TRBV7-9 CASSLGLAAGELFF TGTGCCAGCAGCTTAGGCCTAGCAGCCGGGGAGCTGTTTTTT
TRBJ2-3 17 . . TRBV21-1 CASSKERTRAITDTQYF TGTGCCAGCAGCAAAGAGCGGACTCGGGCAATAACAGATACGCAGTATTTT
TRBJ2-7 11 . many TRBV28 CASNWGYEQYF TGTGCCAGCAATTGGGGCTACGAGCAGTACTTC
TRBJ1-5 14 . . TRBV6-6 CASSLTDPNQPQHF TGTGCCAGCAGCTTGACAGACCCCAATCAGCCCCAGCATTTT
TRBJ1-5 15 . few TRBV29-1 CSVWEGQGSNQPQHF TGCAGCGTGTGGGAGGGGCAGGGTAGCAATCAGCCCCAGCATTTT
TRBJ2-7 13 . . TRBV18 CASSAGGGGEQYF TGTGCCAGCTCCGCCGGGGGAGGAGGCGAGCAGTACTTC
TRBJ1-5 16 . . TRBV4-1 CASSQAVLNSNQPQHF TGCGCCAGCAGCCAAGCAGTCCTTAATAGCAATCAGCCCCAGCATTTT
TRBJ2-7 16 TRBD1 . TRBV5-6 CASSRGIGTGRYEQYF TGTGCCAGCAGCCGCGGAATCGGGACAGGGCGGTACGAGCAGTACTTC
TRBJ2-7 14 TRBD1 few TRBV7-2 CASSLDRGIYEQYF TGTGCCAGCAGCTTAGACAGGGGAATTTACGAGCAGTACTTC
TRBJ2-3 14 . few TRBV28 CASSRSGWTDTQYF TGTGCCAGCAGTCGATCGGGTTGGACAGATACGCAGTATTTT
TRBJ2-2 16 TRBD1 few TRBV30 CAWSVGQGAYTGELFF TGTGCCTGGAGTGTAGGGCAGGGGGCGTACACCGGGGAGCTGTTTTTT
TRBJ1-1 13 . few TRBV5-6 CASSLFSNTEAFF TGTGCCAGCAGCTTGTTCTCGAACACTGAAGCTTTCTTT
TRBJ2-3 16 . many TRBV6-6 CASSYSTGARTDTQYF TGTGCCAGCAGTTACTCAACGGGGGCGAGGACAGATACGCAGTATTTT